This T cell receptor beta chain was captured in a study of T cells after yellow fever vaccination. V dropped 1 base and J dropped 7 bases, with 13 bases sitting between them. This CDR3 has 15 amino acids. Germline V gene sequence: CDR1 LGHNA, CDR2 YSLEER. TCRdb analysed the 5' RACE reads with MiXCR anew, one entry per CDR3 protein. The profile shows some 600,000 distinct CDR3 sequences, 12% of them singletons. For this clonotype: The antigen remains undetermined.

Findings and caveats of the study: Subsequent booster samples again held most clones from primary vaccination (96% CD4, nearly 90% CD8). Abundant clonotypes from the bulk population could have been carried over as contaminants into FACS-sorted repertoires.

The sequence was collected from a man aged 25-40 years who received the YFV17D yellow fever vaccine. This chain links TRBV4-3 with TRBJ1-4, with D uncertain. Here the sequenced sample was PBMCs, taken on the day of the yellow fever booster vaccination. The CDR3 DNA follows: TGCGCCAGCAGCCAAGTGGGTCCTTGGGGTGAAAAACTGTTTTTT. It yields the protein CASSQVGPWGEKLFF.